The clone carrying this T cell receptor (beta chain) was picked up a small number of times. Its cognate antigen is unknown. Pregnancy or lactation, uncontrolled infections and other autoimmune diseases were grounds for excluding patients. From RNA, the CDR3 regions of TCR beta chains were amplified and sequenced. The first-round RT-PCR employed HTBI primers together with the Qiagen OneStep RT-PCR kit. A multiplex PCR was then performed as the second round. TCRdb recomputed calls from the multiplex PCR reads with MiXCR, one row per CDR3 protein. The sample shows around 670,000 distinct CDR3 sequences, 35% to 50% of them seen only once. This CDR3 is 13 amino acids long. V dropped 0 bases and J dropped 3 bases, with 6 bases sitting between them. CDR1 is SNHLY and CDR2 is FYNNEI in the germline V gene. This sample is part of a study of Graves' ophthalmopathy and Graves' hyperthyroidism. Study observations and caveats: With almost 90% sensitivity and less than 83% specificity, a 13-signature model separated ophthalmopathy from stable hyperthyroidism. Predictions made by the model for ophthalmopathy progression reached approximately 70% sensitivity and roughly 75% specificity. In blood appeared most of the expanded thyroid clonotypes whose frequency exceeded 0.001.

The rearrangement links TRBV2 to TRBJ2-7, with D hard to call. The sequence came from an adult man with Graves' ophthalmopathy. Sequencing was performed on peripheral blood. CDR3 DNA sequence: TGTGCCAGCAGTGAAGCAGGGTTCTACGAGCAGTACTTC. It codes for CASSEAGFYEQYF.